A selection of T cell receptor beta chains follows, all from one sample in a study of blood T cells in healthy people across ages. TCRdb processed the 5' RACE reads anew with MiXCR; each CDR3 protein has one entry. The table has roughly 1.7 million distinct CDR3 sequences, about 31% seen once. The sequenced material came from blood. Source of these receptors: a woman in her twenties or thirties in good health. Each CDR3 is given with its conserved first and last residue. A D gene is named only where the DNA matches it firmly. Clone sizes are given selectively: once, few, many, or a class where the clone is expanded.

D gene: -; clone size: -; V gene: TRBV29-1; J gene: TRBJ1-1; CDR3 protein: CSVERTRGLNTEAFF; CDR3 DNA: TGCAGCGTTGAAAGGACCCGGGGCCTGAACACTGAAGCTTTCTTT
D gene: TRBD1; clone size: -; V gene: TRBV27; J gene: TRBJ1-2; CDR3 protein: CASSWLRGLDGYTF; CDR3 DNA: TGTGCCAGCAGTTGGCTCAGGGGGCTTGATGGCTACACCTTC
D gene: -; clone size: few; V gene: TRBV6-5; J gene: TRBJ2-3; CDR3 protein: CATHRDWDTDTQYF; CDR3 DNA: TGTGCCACCCACCGGGACTGGGACACAGATACGCAGTATTTT
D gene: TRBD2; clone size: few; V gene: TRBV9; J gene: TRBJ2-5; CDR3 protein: CASGGSRETQYF; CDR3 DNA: TGTGCCAGCGGCGGGAGCCGTGAGACCCAGTACTTC
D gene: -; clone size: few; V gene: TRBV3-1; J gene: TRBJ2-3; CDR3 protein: CASSQGGRRTDTQYF; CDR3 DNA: TGTGCCAGCAGCCAAGGGGGGCGCCGTACAGATACGCAGTATTTT
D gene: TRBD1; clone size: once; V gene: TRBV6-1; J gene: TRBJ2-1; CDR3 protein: CASSEPTGGISFAHNEQFF; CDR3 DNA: TGTGCCAGCAGTGAGCCGACAGGGGGTATTTCGTTTGCCCACAATGAGCAGTTCTTC
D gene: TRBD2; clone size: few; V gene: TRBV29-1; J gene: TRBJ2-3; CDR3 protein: CSVVAGGRTDTQYF; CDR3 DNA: TGCAGCGTTGTTGCGGGGGGTCGAACAGATACGCAGTATTTT
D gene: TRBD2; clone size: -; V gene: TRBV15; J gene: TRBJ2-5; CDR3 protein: CATSNILAGGGETQYF; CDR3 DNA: TGTGCCACCAGCAACATACTAGCGGGGGGCGGGGAGACCCAGTACTTC
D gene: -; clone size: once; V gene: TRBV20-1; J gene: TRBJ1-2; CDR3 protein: CSARDLAGCPGYTF; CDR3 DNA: TGCAGTGCTAGAGATTTGGCAGGCTGCCCTGGCTACACCTTC
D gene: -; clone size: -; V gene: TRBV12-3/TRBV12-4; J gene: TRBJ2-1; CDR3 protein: CASSFLASEKFF; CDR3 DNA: TGTGCCAGCAGTTTTTTAGCTAGCGAGAAGTTCTTC
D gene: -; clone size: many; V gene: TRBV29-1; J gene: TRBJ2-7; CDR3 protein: CSVGSQYEQYF; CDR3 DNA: TGCAGCGTTGGATCACAATACGAGCAGTACTTC
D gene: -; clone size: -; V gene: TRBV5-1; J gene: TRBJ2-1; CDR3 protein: CASSVQSGSYNEQFF; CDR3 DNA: TGCGCCAGCAGCGTTCAATCCGGCTCCTACAATGAGCAGTTCTTC
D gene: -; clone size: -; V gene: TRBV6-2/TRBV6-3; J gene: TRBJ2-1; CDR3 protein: CASSGLRFGPINEQFF; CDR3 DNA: TGTGCCAGCAGCGGCCTCCGCTTTGGGCCGATAAATGAGCAGTTCTTC
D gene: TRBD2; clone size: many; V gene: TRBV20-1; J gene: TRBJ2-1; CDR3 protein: CSARGHEAGVNEQFF; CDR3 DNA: TGCAGTGCTAGAGGCCACGAAGCGGGGGTAAATGAGCAGTTCTTC
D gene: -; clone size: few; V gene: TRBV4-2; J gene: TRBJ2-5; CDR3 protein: CASSQPEETQYF; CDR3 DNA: TGTGCCAGCAGCCAACCCGAAGAGACCCAGTACTTC
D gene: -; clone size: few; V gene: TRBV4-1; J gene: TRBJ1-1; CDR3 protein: CASSHPPTGSRSGTEAFF; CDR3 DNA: TGCGCCAGCAGCCATCCTCCTACAGGGTCTAGGTCTGGGACTGAAGCTTTCTTT
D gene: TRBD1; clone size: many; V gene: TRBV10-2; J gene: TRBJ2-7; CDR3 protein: CASRQVRTGRREQYF; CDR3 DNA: TGCGCCAGTAGACAAGTACGGACAGGGCGTCGCGAGCAGTACTTC
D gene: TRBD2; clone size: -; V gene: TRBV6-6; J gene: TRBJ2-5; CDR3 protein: CASSYLAGVETQYF; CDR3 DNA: TGTGCCAGCAGTTACCTAGCGGGAGTGGAGACCCAGTACTTC
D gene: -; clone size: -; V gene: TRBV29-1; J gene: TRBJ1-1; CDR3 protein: CSVLVWDTEAFF; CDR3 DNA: TGCAGCGTCCTCGTTTGGGACACTGAAGCTTTCTTT
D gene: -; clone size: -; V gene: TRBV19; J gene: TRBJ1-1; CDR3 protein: CASSPRGSTEAFF; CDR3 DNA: TGTGCCAGTAGTCCCAGAGGATCCACTGAAGCTTTCTTT
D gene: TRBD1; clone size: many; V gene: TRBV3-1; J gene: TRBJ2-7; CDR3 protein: CASSHGQGGAYEQYF; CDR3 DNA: TGTGCCAGCAGCCATGGACAGGGGGGAGCCTACGAGCAGTACTTC
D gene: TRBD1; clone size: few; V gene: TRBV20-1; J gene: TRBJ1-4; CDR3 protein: CSAFPWTGDEKLFF; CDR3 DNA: TGCAGTGCATTTCCGTGGACAGGGGATGAAAAACTGTTTTTT
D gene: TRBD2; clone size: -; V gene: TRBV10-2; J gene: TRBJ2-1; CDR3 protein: CASREAGTNEQFF; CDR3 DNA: TGCGCCAGCAGGGAAGCGGGAACCAATGAGCAGTTCTTC
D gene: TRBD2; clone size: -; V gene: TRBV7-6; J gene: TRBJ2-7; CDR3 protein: CASSHIGGSFEEQYF; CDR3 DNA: TGTGCCAGCAGCCACATTGGCGGGAGCTTTGAGGAGCAGTACTTC
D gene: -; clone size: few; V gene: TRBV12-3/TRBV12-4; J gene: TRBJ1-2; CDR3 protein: CASSFGGRGYGYTF; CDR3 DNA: TGTGCCAGCAGTTTTGGGGGGCGCGGCTATGGCTACACCTTC
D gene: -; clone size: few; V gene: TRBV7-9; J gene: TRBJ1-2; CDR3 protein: CASSLGLQGYTF; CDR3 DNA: TGTGCCAGCAGCTTAGGGCTACAAGGCTACACCTTC
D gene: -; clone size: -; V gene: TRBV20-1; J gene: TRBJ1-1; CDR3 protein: CSVSQGFGTEAFF; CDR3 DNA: TGCAGTGTCTCACAGGGATTCGGCACTGAAGCTTTCTTT
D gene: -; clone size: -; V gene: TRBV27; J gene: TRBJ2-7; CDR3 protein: CASSPDSTLYEQYF; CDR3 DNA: TGTGCCAGCAGCCCGGACAGTACCCTTTACGAGCAGTACTTC
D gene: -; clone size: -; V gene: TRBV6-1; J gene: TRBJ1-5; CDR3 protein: CASSGPIRGSNQPQHF; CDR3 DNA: TGTGCCAGCAGTGGACCTATTCGGGGGAGCAATCAGCCCCAGCATTTT
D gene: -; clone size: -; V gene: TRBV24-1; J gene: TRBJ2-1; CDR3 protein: CATSDLGTQGHVDEQFF; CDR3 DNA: TGTGCCACCAGTGATTTGGGGACACAGGGACACGTCGATGAGCAGTTCTTC
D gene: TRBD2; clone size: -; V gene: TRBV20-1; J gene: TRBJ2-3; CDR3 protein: CSARRGGGGTDTQYF; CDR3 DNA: TGCAGTGCTAGACGAGGCGGGGGGGGCACAGATACGCAGTATTTT
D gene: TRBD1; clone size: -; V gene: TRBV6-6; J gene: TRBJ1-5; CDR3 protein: CASAERGTGDREPQHF; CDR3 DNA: TGTGCCAGCGCCGAAAGGGGGACAGGGGACCGGGAACCCCAGCATTTT
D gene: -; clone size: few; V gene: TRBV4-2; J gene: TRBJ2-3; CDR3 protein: CASSQAGGLTSTDTQYF; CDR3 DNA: TGTGCCAGCAGCCAAGCTGGCGGCCTAACCTCCACAGATACGCAGTATTTT
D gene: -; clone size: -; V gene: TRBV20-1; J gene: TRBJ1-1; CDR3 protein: CSARETMAEAFF; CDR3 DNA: TGCAGTGCTAGGGAGACCATGGCTGAAGCTTTCTTT
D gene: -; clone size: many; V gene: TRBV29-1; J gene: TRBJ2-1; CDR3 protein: CSVDTPRAYNEQFF; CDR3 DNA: TGCAGCGTTGACACCCCCCGAGCCTACAATGAGCAGTTCTTC
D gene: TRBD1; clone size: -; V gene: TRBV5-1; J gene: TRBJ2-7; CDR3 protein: CASSLVSTGVPYEQYF; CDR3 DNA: TGCGCCAGCAGCTTGGTCTCGACAGGGGTCCCATACGAGCAGTACTTC
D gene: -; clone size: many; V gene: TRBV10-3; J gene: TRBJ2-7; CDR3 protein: CAISAHRNRDYEQYF; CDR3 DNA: TGTGCCATCAGTGCCCACCGGAACAGGGACTACGAGCAGTACTTC
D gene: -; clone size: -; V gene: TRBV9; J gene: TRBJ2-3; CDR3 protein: CASSVGEGSPTDTQYF; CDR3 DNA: TGTGCCAGCAGCGTAGGAGAGGGATCCCCCACAGATACGCAGTATTTT
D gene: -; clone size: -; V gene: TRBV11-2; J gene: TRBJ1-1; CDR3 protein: CASSLENRVWGEAFF; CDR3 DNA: TGTGCCAGCAGCTTAGAAAACAGGGTATGGGGGGAAGCCTTCTTT
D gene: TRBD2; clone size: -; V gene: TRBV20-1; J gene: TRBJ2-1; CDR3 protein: CSARAAGVSYNEQFF; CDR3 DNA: TGCAGTGCTAGAGCAGCGGGAGTATCCTACAATGAGCAGTTCTTC
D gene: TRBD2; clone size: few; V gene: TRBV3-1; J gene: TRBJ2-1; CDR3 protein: CASSAGLAGGGEQFF; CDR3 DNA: TGTGCCAGCAGCGCCGGACTAGCGGGAGGAGGTGAGCAGTTCTTC
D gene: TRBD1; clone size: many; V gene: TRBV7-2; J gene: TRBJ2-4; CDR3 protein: CASSWKTGDIQYF; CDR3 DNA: TGTGCCAGCAGCTGGAAGACAGGGGACATTCAGTACTTC
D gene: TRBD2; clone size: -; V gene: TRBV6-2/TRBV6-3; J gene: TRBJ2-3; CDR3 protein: CASSPPGGLAGTDTQYF; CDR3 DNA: TGTGCCAGCAGCCCCCCCGGAGGACTAGCGGGCACAGATACGCAGTATTTT
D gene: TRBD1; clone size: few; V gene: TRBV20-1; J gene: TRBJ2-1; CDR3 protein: CSAPRDRDYNEQFF; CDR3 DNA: TGCAGTGCCCCCCGGGACAGGGATTACAATGAGCAGTTCTTC